Below are 28 T cell receptor beta chains sequenced from a single sample in a study of blood T cell repertoires in COVID-19. The repertoire was sequenced with immunoSEQ multiplex PCR; TCRdb's copy has only in-frame clones and lacks some. The sample contains about 40,000 clones, 82% of which appear only once. Sample: peripheral blood. The receptors originated from a woman in her sixties or seventies with acute or convalescent COVID-19.

The genes are TRBV4-2 and TRBJ1-2; D gene uncertain. Trimming removed 5 bases from V and 3 bases from J, with 16 bases in between. In germline, CDR1 is LGHNA, CDR2 YNFKEQ. The CDR3 is 15 amino acids. The CDR3 here is CASSSAGLRDYGYTF. DNA of the CDR3: TGTGCCAGCAGCTCGGCGGGGTTACGGGACTATGGCTACACCTTC.

V is TRBV9 and J is TRBJ1-1; the match to TRBD1 covers 7 bases. The V gene end was trimmed by 3 bases and the J gene end by 3 bases; junction bases not matched to a gene: 8. CDR1 and CDR2 from the germline V gene are SGDLS and YYNGEE. This CDR3 comprises 15 residues. CDR3 in DNA: TGTGCCAGCAGCGCGGGGATACAGGGGTACACTGAAGCTTTCTTT. This gives the protein CASSAGIQGYTEAFF.

This sequence joins TRBV5-1 and TRBJ2-1; maybe TRBD2 (6 bases). The CDR3 loop spans 14 amino acids. Between the trimmed V and J ends, which lost 5 bases and 8 bases, there was a span of 17 bases. CDR1 SGHRS and CDR2 YFSETQ come from the germline V gene. CDR3 sequence: CASRGLTSAHEQFF. Written as DNA, the CDR3 is TGCGCCAGCAGGGGGTTGACTAGTGCCCATGAGCAGTTCTTC.

This chain uses TRBV3-1 (or the pseudogene TRBV3-2) with TRBJ2-5; 7 positions agree with TRBD2. V trimming: 0 bases; J trimming: 2 bases; junction bases outside the gene matches: 6. The CDR3 has 16 amino acids. Per the germline V gene, CDR1 is LGHDT and CDR2 is YNNKEL (reference sequence). CDR3 sequence reads: CASSQEIGGGQETQYF. The CDR3 DNA reads as TGTGCCAGCAGCCAAGAGATCGGCGGGGGACAAGAGACCCAGTACTTC.

This clone has just one count. The chain carries TRBV4-2 and TRBJ2-7; D not resolved. Germline loops: CDR1 LGHNA, CDR2 YNFKEQ. Trimming stripped 1 base from V and 6 bases from J, with 13 bases between. The CDR3 is made up of 14 amino acids. CDR3 nucleotide sequence: TGTGCCAGCAGCCAAGTTGCGGCCGACCCCGAGCAGTACTTC. Translation gives CASSQVAADPEQYF.

In this sample, this clone turned up a few times. The chain has TRBV5-5 and TRBJ1-4; 9 bases match TRBD1. V dropped 5 bases and J dropped 7; count of bases not matched to a gene: 12. Germline V gene sequence: CDR1 SGHKS, CDR2 YYEKEE (reference sequence). The CDR3 runs 16 residues. The CDR3 loop reads CASSQRSGTGTEKLFF. Written as DNA, the CDR3 is TGTGCCAGCAGTCAGAGGTCCGGGACAGGGACTGAAAAACTGTTTTTT.

This sequence joins TRBV11-3 and TRBJ1-3, with TRBD1 matching over 7 bases. There are 15 residues in the CDR3. V gave up 5 bases and J gave up 5 bases; unmatched junction bases: 9. The germline V gene has CDR1 SGHNT and CDR2 YENEEA. The CDR3 region has the DNA TGTGCCAGCAGCCCTACAGGGGTGTGGAGAAACACCATATATTTT. Encoded protein: CASSPTGVWRNTIYF.

The chain employs TRBV2 and TRBJ2-3; no clear D. The CDR3 consists of 13 residues. The germline gives CDR1 SNHLY, CDR2 FYNNEI. The V and J ends lost 10 bases and 2 bases respectively, with 13 bases between them. Here the CDR3 reads CATNPQFTDTQYF. The CDR3 DNA reads as TGTGCCACCAACCCGCAGTTCACAGATACGCAGTATTTT.

This rearrangement joins TRBV5-1 to TRBJ1-6; D is perhaps TRBD1 (6 bases). The CDR3 sequence is 14 residues long. V lost 4 bases to trimming and J lost 4 bases, with 9 bases between them. The germline CDR1 and CDR2 sequences are SGHRS and YFSETQ. In nucleotides, the CDR3 is TGCGCCAGCAGCCGCAGGGGATATAATTCACCCCTCCACTTT. Protein: CASSRRGYNSPLHF.

The table lists this clone with a few counts. The chain couples TRBV7-9 to TRBJ1-1; the match to TRBD1 covers 7 bases. Germline V gene lookup returns CDR1 SEHNR and CDR2 FQNEAQ (reference sequence). The V and J ends lost 6 bases and 5 bases, in that order; junction bases with no gene match: 9. CDR3 length: 14 residues. The CDR3 sequence is CASRDRVGKTEAFF. The CDR3 DNA follows: TGTGCCAGCAGAGACAGGGTTGGGAAGACTGAAGCTTTCTTT.

The rearrangement uses TRBV20-1 and TRBJ2-1; TRBD2 matches at 9 bases. V lost 3 bases to trimming and J lost 11 bases; unmatched junction nucleotides: 17. Germline V gives CDR1 DFQATT, CDR2 SNEGSKA (reference sequence). The length of the CDR3 is 16 residues. The CDR3 nucleotides read TGCAGTGCTAGTTGGTCCGGCGGGAGGGCCGAGGCTAAGCAGTTCTTC. Its protein product is CSASWSGGRAEAKQFF.

The V gene is TRBV4-2, the J gene TRBJ2-5, with 8 nucleotides matching TRBD1. V dropped 0 bases and J dropped 1; count of bases not matched to a gene: 4. The V gene's germline CDR1 is LGHNA and CDR2 YNFKEQ. CDR3 length: 16 residues. The CDR3 DNA reads as TGTGCCAGCAGCCAAGATAGCCAGGGGGCCCAAGAGACCCAGTACTTC. It translates to CASSQDSQGAQETQYF.

The chain couples TRBV18 to TRBJ2-2, with 9 bases that match TRBD1. J lost 1 base, V lost 3 bases, and 3 bases had no gene match. This CDR3 spans 16 amino acids. Germline CDR1 KGHSH, CDR2 LQKENI. In DNA, the CDR3 is TGTGCCAGCTCACCGGGACAGGGTCGGAACACCGGGGAGCTGTTTTTT. This sequence encodes CASSPGQGRNTGELFF.

The gene calls are TRBV11-3 and TRBJ2-2; D perhaps matches TRBD1 (6 bases). The CDR3 length is 16 residues. V was shortened by 4 bases and J by 0 bases, with 12 bases between the two germline ends. Germline CDR1 is SGHNT and CDR2 is YENEEA. The CDR3 DNA sequence: TGTGCCAGCAGCTCTCAGGGGTCCCCGAACACCGGGGAGCTGTTTTTT. Translating it yields CASSSQGSPNTGELFF.

The chain has TRBV7-6 and TRBJ2-4; TRBD2 matches at 11 bases. The germline CDR1 and CDR2 sequences are SGHVS and FNYEAQ. The junction had 8 bases not matched to a gene; V was cut back by 5 bases and J by 8 bases. The CDR3 sequence is 15 residues long. CDR3 coding DNA: TGTGCCAGCAGCCCCCGACTAGCGGGATTTGACATTCAGTACTTC. Its translation is CASSPRLAGFDIQYF.

The chain employs TRBV6-4 and TRBJ2-2; possible D gene TRBD2, 6 bases. Trimming pared 0 bases from V and 5 bases from J, leaving 16 bases between. This CDR3 region has 17 residues. CDR1 is MRHNA, CDR2 SNTAGT, per germline. The CDR3 region is CASSDSHKAGKTGELFF. In nucleotides, the CDR3 is TGTGCCAGCAGTGACTCCCACAAGGCGGGAAAGACCGGGGAGCTGTTTTTT.

V and J are TRBV2 and TRBJ2-5, with a tentative D call TRBD2 (5 bases). V was trimmed by 8 bases and J by 2 bases, leaving 21 bases between them. CDR1 SNHLY and CDR2 FYNNEI come from the germline V gene. This CDR3 is built from 16 residues. CDR3 residues: CASPHRAPGIQETQYF. Here the CDR3 DNA reads TGTGCCAGCCCCCACCGGGCCCCGGGAATACAAGAGACCCAGTACTTC.

This clone was recorded only once. The chain uses TRBV2 and TRBJ2-7; tentative D call: TRBD1 (6 bases). Germline CDR1 reads SNHLY; CDR2 reads FYNNEI. The CDR3 has 14 amino acids. The V end lost 6 bases, the J end lost 5 bases, and 17 bases lay between the germline ends. The CDR3 nucleotides read TGTGCCAGCAGGGCCCCTCCTGGACAGAACGAGCAGTACTTC. It yields the protein CASRAPPGQNEQYF.

The chain uses TRBV28 and TRBJ2-7; 8 bases are a match to TRBD2. Germline V lookup: CDR1 MDHEN, CDR2 SYDVKM. Unmatched junction bases numbered 11, after V lost 3 bases and J lost 4 bases. This CDR3 has 16 residues. In nucleotides, the CDR3 is TGTGCCAGCAGTTTCTCACTAGCGGAGCTATTATACGAGCAGTACTTC. Its translation is CASSFSLAELLYEQYF.

The chain uses TRBV28 and TRBJ2-7; D possibly corresponds to TRBD2 (6 bases). Trimming stripped 5 bases from V and 3 bases from J, with 14 bases between. Germline assignment: CDR1 MDHEN and CDR2 SYDVKM. The CDR3 is 14 amino acids. For the CDR3, the DNA is TGTGCCAGCAGTCGGACTAACCGATTCTACGAGCAGTACTTC. It encodes CASSRTNRFYEQYF. The complete variable domain, with remaining parts taken from reference TRBV28 and TRBJ2-7, reads DVKVTQSSRYLVKRTGEKVFLECVQDMDHENMFWYRQDPGLGLRLIYFSYDVKMKEKGDIPEGYSVSREKKERFSLILESASTNQTSMYLCASSRTNRFYEQYFGPGTRLTVT.

This clone was seen once. V is TRBV27 and J is TRBJ2-7; 10 nucleotides match TRBD1. Germline V gene lookup returns CDR1 MNHEY and CDR2 SMNVEV (reference sequence). J was trimmed by 2 bases and V by 8 bases; bases with no gene match: 6. CDR3 length equals 14 residues. DNA for the CDR3: TGTGCCAGCCGTCGTGGACAGGGGGCCTACGAGCAGTACTTC. Protein sequence: CASRRGQGAYEQYF.

The V gene is TRBV30, the J gene TRBJ1-4, with a weak D call TRBD1 (6 bases). In germline, CDR1 is GTSNPN, CDR2 SVGIG (reference sequence). CDR3 size: 13 residues. V lost 8 bases to trimming and J lost 10 bases, with 20 bases between them. This chain's CDR3 is CATGGHRFRKLFF. In DNA form, the CDR3 reads TGTGCCACGGGGGGCCACCGTTTTAGAAAACTGTTTTTT.

This clone was counted a single time. The CDR3 sequence is CATRDSIATNEKLFF. In nucleotides, the CDR3 is TGTGCCACCCGGGACAGCATTGCAACTAATGAAAAACTGTTTTTT. The genes are TRBV10-3 and TRBJ1-4; 7 bases are shared with TRBD1. The ends lost 10 bases at V and 0 bases at J; junction bases unmatched: 8. This CDR3 has 15 amino acids. Germline V lookup: CDR1 ENHRY, CDR2 SYGVKD.

CDR3 nucleotide sequence: TGTGCCAGCAGTGAAGGGGGGGTAAAGGAAAAACTGTTTTTT. Its translation: CASSEGGVKEKLFF. This chain uses TRBV6-1 with TRBJ1-4; maybe TRBD1 (5 bases). V lost 1 base to trimming and J lost 8 bases, with 11 bases between them. The germline CDR1 and CDR2 sequences are MNHNS and SASEGT. The CDR3 runs to 14 residues.

The genes are TRBV30 and TRBJ2-1; 11 positions agree with TRBD2. The CDR3 extends over 15 amino acids. The V gene's germline CDR1 is GTSNPN and CDR2 SVGIG (reference sequence). The ends lost 2 bases at V and 7 bases at J; junction bases unmatched: 7. The CDR3 DNA is TGTGCCTGGAGTAGATCTAGCGGGAGGTATAATGAGCAGTTCTTC. This sequence encodes CAWSRSSGRYNEQFF.

The J gene is TRBJ2-2, the V gene TRBV10-1, with 10 bases aligning to TRBD2. The CDR3 totals 17 residues. J lost 7 bases, V lost 2 bases, and 10 bases had no gene match. Germline V gene sequence: CDR1 WNHNN, CDR2 SYGVQD (reference sequence). The DNA for the CDR3 is TGCGCCAGCAGTGAGCCAAGACCGGGACTAGCGTTCGGGGAGCTGTTTTTT. It is translated as CASSEPRPGLAFGELFF.

This clone has only one observation. The gene calls are TRBV18 and TRBJ2-3; D remains ambiguous. This CDR3 comprises 14 residues. Germline V gene lookup returns CDR1 KGHSH and CDR2 LQKENI. Trimming took 6 bases from V and 1 from J, leaving 11 bases between them. As DNA, the CDR3 is TGTGCCAGCTCCGGTAACCGAGGCACAGATACGCAGTATTTT. As protein: CASSGNRGTDTQYF.

This chain connects TRBV7-6 to TRBJ2-3, with 7 bases lining up with TRBD1. J was trimmed by 2 bases and V by 0 bases; bases with no gene match: 2. CDR1 is SGHVS and CDR2 is FNYEAQ in the germline V gene. CDR3 length: 15 amino acids. The chain's CDR3 is CASSLAGQPTDTQYF. CDR3 nucleotide sequence: TGTGCCAGCAGCTTAGCGGGACAGCCCACAGATACGCAGTATTTT.